The sequence of this T cell receptor beta chain was determined in a study of early stage breast cancer tumors (dated by TCRdb to between 2016 and 2019). About the full investigation: Of the roughly 15 invasive breast tumors, 12 to 13 were found to be estrogen receptor-positive, progesterone receptor-positive and HER2-negative. A read coverage of roughly 10-fold per sample was achieved on average. About 65% of the 12 ER+/PR+/HER2- tumors were invasive ductal carcinomas, while the other four were invasive lobular carcinomas. A total of roughly 2.5 million templates, representing 850,000 to 1,400,000 unique clonotypes, were detected across all samples.

What the study reported, not specific to this receptor: Analysis by tumor subtype was prevented by the small cohort size. Approximately 2.3-fold higher T cell density and higher clonality were observed in tumors than in adjacent normal breast tissue. Repertoires from blood and normal breast were more alike than repertoires from blood and tumor, and in about 90% of the 16 patients, comparing each tissue with blood separated tumor from normal. Enriched TCRB sequences shared across patients were found to be mostly commonly generated sequences that were unlikely to play an important role in the tumor microenvironment. Sequencing bulk genomic DNA from unsorted cells could not capture chain pairing or functional markers like CD4, CD8 and FOXP3.

The study profiled bulk TCR beta-chain repertoires in matched peripheral blood, tumor and adjacent normal breast tissue taken from approximately 15 patients with early-stage breast cancer. Before surgery, about 5-10 mL of whole blood was collected into EDTA tubes and then processed within 2 hours. Ficoll-Paque centrifugation in SepMate-50 tubes was used to isolate peripheral blood mononuclear cells. For storage in liquid nitrogen, PBMCs were cryopreserved as aliquots of about 1.9 to 4 million cells in about 90% FBS with roughly 10% DMSO. The Qiagen AllPrep DNA/RNA Mini kit was used to extract genomic DNA. The trim is 2 bases for V and 0 bases for J, with a gap of 8 bases between the germline ends. CDR1 KGHSH and CDR2 LQKENI are derived from the germline V gene. The CDR3 covers 15 residues, taking in both the cysteine and the phenylalanine. The retained sequence is limited to the CDR3, 45 bases, with the frame set at the first base.

On this clone: This clone's antigen is unknown. Base qualities were left out, and no much larger clone turns up one base away.

Each sample was amplified in two independent genomic DNA replicates, using about 0.47 ug for blood and 1.5 ug for tumor or normal breast. Following the manufacturer's instructions, the ImmunoSeq Intro kit was used to carry out TCRB sequencing on genomic DNA. Multiplex PCR was run for 30 to 35 cycles using proprietary primers and spike-in control sequences for absolute quantification. Single-end 150-bp reads were used to sequence an 87-bp fragment spanning the CDR3 and the flanking V and J genes. Each lane of an Illumina MiSeq using version 3.0 chemistry carried seven multiplexed samples, with two replicates per sample. As for the authors' bioinformatics: The vendor's proprietary pipeline handled the raw data processing, merging both replicates into a single result for each sample. Productive rearrangements sharing the V-gene family, CDR3 amino acid sequence and J-gene segment were defined as clonotypes. Clonality was calculated as 1 minus the normalized Shannon entropy (Pielou evenness) of TCRB abundances. T cell density was estimated as total templates divided by the number of input cells, with the number of input cells inferred from the DNA input amount. Recon was used with default parameters to estimate total repertoire diversity and clonality. A clonotype was considered tumor-enriched if its abundance in tumor exceeded 0.1% and was at least 32-fold higher than its abundance in normal breast. Drawn from immuneACCESS, this table holds only the in-frame rearrangements with V and J called that TCRdb kept. Clones are partly lost; checked studies trace under half to an unresolved V gene and leave the rest unexplained. V, J and clone size are taken as reported in that table, and D and trimming were inferred from the DNA itself. Within this sample are 35,000 to 45,000 clones, with approximately 74% of them counted one time only. The ten largest clonotypes hold over 6% of the sample.

The chain was built from TRBV18 and TRBJ1-5; confidence is insufficient to name the D gene. Sequences were obtained from blood. The TCR originated in a person in their sixties or seventies with breast cancer. The CDR3 reads as follows: CASSPGRNSNQPQHF. Here is the DNA: TGTGCCAGCTCACCAGGAAGAAATAGCAATCAGCCCCAGCATTTT.